A single sample is the source of the 10 T cell receptor beta chains below, sequenced in a study of tumor-infiltrating lymphocytes in primary liver carcinoma. A constant-region primer served to make TCR beta cDNA from around 500 ng total RNA. Three-round nested multiplex PCR performed with slightly modified ARM-PCR produced the TCR beta libraries. PCR rounds one and two used TRBV1-TRBV30 forward primers with a C-beta reverse primer for roughly 10 cycles each. One entry per CDR3 protein results from TCRdb running MiXCR on the multiplex PCR reads. Found here are about 210,000 distinct CDR3 sequences, just under 85% of them singletons; the top ten hold 15% to 20%. Both RNA and DNA were isolated together from roughly 20-30 mg of bulk tissue that had not been sorted. Material for sequencing was tumor tissue from primary liver carcinoma. These receptors were obtained from a man aged 35 to 55 with primary liver carcinoma and hepatitis B virus infection.

This clonotype was recorded only once. Sequence at one end of the junction differs from germline and may be a read error. The chain is built from TRBV12-3 or TRBV12-4 and TRBJ2-1; D unclear. The CDR3 extends over 13 amino acids. CDR3 sequence: CASGFGIDNEQFF. DNA of the CDR3: TGTGCCAGCGGTTTTGGCATCGACAATGAGCAGTTCTTC.

The chain couples TRBV7-8 to TRBJ1-5; no clear D. The V gene lost 5 bases and the J gene lost 10 bases, with 24 bases spanning the gap. CDR1 and CDR2 (germline): SGHVS, FQNEAQ. CDR3 length equals 16 residues. For the CDR3, the DNA is TGTGCCAGCAGCGAGCGGGGTAAAACTACGAATAAACCCCAGCATTTT. It specifies CASSERGKTTNKPQHF.

This sequence joins TRBV12-3 or TRBV12-4 and TRBJ2-2; no reliable D call. CDR3 length equals 16 residues. V was trimmed by 4 bases and J by 14 bases, leaving 26 bases between them. The CDR3 DNA reads as TGTGCCAGCAGTTCCCGGCGGCGGACGAACACCGGTGAACTGTTTTTT. It codes for CASSSRRRTNTGELFF.

About this clonotype itself: One end of the junction varies from germline; a read error may be responsible. This sequence joins TRBV11-3 and TRBJ2-1; D gene ambiguous. The CDR3 is 14 residues long. CDR1 and CDR2 from the germline V gene are SGHNT and YENEEA. The CDR3 spells CASSLGFTNNEHFF. Here the CDR3 DNA reads TGTGCCAGCAGCTTAGGCTTCACAAACAATGAGCACTTCTTC.

The V and J genes are TRBV4-1 and TRBJ1-2, with a tentative D call TRBD1 (5 bases). The germline gives CDR1 MGHRA, CDR2 YSYEKL. This CDR3 is built from 14 residues. The CDR3: CTISQSQGFYGYTF. CDR3 sequence (DNA): TGCACCATCAGCCAATCTCAGGGATTCTATGGCTACACCTTC.

Remarks on this clonotype: The germline gene is not matched at one end of the junction; a read error may be the cause. The rearrangement uses TRBV11-1 and TRBJ2-7; 7 bases map to TRBD1. The CDR3 is made up of 13 amino acids. Germline CDR1 is SGHAT and CDR2 is FQDESV (reference sequence). The CDR3 spells CAIRGKRSYEQYF. CDR3 nucleotide sequence: TGTGCTATCAGGGGGAAGCGATCCTACGAGCAGTATTTC.

The CDR3 coding sequence is TGCAGCATGCGACCGGGACAGGGGTATGATGAAGCTTTCTTT. The encoded protein is CSMRPGQGYDEAFF. The genes are TRBV29-1 and TRBJ1-1, with TRBD1 matching 10 bases. Germline V gene sequence: CDR1 SQVTM, CDR2 ANQGSEA. This CDR3 has 14 amino acids. Trimming removed 8 bases from V and 7 bases from J; junction bases left unmatched: 13.

As regards this clonotype: Mismatch with germline at one junction end may stem from a read error. This chain uses TRBV10-3 with TRBJ2-2; 8 nucleotides match TRBD1. There are 15 residues in the CDR3. Looked up from germline, CDR1 is ENHRY and CDR2 is SYGVKD. The CDR3 is CVIAGQGANTGEMFF. CDR3 nucleotide sequence: TGTGTCATCGCCGGACAGGGCGCGAACACCGGGGAGATGTTTTTT.

The chain couples TRBV5-1 to TRBJ2-1, with TRBD1 matching over 8 bases. Per the germline V gene, CDR1 is SGHRS and CDR2 is YFSETQ. This CDR3 has 17 residues. CDR3 sequence reads: CARSRFTGGPSYNEQFF. The CDR3 nucleotides are TGCGCTAGGAGCCGATTTACAGGGGGTCCTTCCTACAATGAGCAGTTCTTC.

This clonotype was observed once. One end of the junction does not line up with germline, which may come from a read error. The rearrangement links TRBV4-2 to TRBJ1-1; D perhaps matches TRBD1 (5 bases). Germline-derived CDR1 and CDR2 are LGHNA and YNFKEQ. The CDR3 totals 14 residues. CDR3 sequence reads: CVSSRGVGNTEAFF. For the CDR3, the DNA is TGTGTCAGCAGCCGGGGGGTAGGGAACACTGAAGCTTTCTTT.